This note documents a single TCR beta chain sequence. Distinct nucleotide sequences in the sample also encode this CDR3. The data were obtained in a study of control samples from healthy donors and cancer patients. The repertoire was sequenced with immunoSEQ multiplex PCR; TCRdb's copy has only in-frame clones and lacks some. Here the sample spans about 89,000 clones, around 86% being singletons. This CDR3 comprises 13 residues. The V gene lost 0 bases and the J gene lost 1 base, with 6 bases spanning the gap. Germline V CDR1 and CDR2: GTSNPN, SVGIG (reference sequence). The rearrangement links TRBV30 to TRBJ1-2; no clear D gene. This TCR derives from a man aged 25 to 40 in good health. The sample consisted of blood. CDR3 region: CAWSVQVNYGYTF. In DNA, the CDR3 is TGTGCCTGGAGTGTCCAGGTTAACTATGGCTACACCTTC.